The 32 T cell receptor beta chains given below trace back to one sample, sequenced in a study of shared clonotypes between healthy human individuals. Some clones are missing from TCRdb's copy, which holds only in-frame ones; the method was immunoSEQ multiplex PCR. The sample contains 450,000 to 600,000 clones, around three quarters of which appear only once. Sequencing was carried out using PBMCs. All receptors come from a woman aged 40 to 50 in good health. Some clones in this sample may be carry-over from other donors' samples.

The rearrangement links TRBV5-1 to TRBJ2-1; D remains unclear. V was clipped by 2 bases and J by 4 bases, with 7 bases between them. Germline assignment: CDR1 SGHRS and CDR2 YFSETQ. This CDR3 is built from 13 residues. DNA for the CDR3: TGCGCCAGCAGCTTAAACAGATACAATGAGCAGTTCTTC. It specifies CASSLNRYNEQFF.

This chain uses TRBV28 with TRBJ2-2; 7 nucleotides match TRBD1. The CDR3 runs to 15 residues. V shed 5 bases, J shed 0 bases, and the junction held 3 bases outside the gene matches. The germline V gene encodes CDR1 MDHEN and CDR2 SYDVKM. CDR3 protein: CASSPQGPNTGELFF. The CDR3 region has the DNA TGTGCCAGCAGTCCACAGGGGCCGAACACCGGGGAGCTGTTTTTT. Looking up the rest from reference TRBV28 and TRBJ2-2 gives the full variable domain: DVKVTQSSRYLVKRTGEKVFLECVQDMDHENMFWYRQDPGLGLRLIYFSYDVKMKEKGDIPEGYSVSREKKERFSLILESASTNQTSMYLCASSPQGPNTGELFFGEGSRLTVL.

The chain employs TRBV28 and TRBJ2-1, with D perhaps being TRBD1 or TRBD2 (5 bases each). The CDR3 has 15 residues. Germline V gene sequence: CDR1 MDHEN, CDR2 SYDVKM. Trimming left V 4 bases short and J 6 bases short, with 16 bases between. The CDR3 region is CASSSRGLVANEQFF. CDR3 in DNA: TGTGCCAGCAGTTCGAGGGGTCTAGTGGCCAATGAGCAGTTCTTC.

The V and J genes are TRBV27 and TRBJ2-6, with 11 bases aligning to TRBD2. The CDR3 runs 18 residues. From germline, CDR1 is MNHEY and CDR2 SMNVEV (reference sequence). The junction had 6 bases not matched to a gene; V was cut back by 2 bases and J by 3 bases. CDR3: CASSLRLAGFIGANVLTF. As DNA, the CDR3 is TGTGCCAGCAGTTTACGACTAGCGGGGTTTATTGGGGCCAACGTCCTGACTTTC.

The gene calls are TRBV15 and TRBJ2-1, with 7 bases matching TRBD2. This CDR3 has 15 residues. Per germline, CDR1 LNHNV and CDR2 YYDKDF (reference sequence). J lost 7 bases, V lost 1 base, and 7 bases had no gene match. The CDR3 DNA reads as TGTGCCACCAGCAGAGTCAGCGGGGAGGAGAATGAGCAGTTCTTC. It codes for CATSRVSGEENEQFF.

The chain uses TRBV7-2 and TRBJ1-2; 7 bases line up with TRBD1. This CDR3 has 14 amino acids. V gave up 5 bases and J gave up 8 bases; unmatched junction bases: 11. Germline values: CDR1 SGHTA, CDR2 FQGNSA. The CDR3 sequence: CASSPGTVQGGYTF. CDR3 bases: TGTGCCAGCAGCCCGGGGACAGTCCAAGGGGGCTACACCTTC.

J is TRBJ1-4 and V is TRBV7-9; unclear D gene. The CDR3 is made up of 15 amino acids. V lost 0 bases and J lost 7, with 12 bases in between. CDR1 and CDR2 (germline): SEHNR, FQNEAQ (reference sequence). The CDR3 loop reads CASSLAPAGIEKLFF. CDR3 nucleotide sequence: TGTGCCAGCAGCTTAGCGCCGGCCGGAATTGAAAAACTGTTTTTT. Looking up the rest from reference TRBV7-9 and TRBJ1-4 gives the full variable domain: DTGVSQNPRHKITKRGQNVTFRCDPISEHNRLYWYRQTLGQGPEFLTYFQNEAQLEKSRLLSDRFSAERPKGSFSTLEIQRTEQGDSAMYLCASSLAPAGIEKLFFGSGTQLSVL.

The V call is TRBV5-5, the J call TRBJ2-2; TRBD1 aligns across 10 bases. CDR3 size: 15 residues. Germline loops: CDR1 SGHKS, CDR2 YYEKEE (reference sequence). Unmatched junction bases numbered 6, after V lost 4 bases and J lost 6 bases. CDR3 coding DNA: TGTGCCAGCAGCCCCGGGACAGGGGACCCCGGGGAGCTGTTTTTT. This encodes CASSPGTGDPGELFF.

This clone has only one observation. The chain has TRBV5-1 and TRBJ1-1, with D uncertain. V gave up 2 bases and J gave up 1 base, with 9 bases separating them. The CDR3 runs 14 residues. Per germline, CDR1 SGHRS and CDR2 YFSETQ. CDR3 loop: CASSLPTSNTEAFF. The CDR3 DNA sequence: TGCGCCAGCAGCTTACCGACATCGAACACTGAAGCTTTCTTT. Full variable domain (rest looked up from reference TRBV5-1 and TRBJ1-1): KAGVTQTPRYLIKTRGQQVTLSCSPISGHRSVSWYQQTPGQGLQFLFEYFSETQRNKGNFPGRFSGRQFSNSRSEMNVSTLELGDSALYLCASSLPTSNTEAFFGQGTRLTVV.

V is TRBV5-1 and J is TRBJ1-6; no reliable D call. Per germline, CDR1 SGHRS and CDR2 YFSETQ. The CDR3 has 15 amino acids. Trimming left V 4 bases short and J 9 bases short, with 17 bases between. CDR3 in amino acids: CASSPGGAHLSPLHF. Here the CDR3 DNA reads TGCGCCAGCAGCCCGGGAGGAGCCCACCTTTCACCCCTCCACTTT.

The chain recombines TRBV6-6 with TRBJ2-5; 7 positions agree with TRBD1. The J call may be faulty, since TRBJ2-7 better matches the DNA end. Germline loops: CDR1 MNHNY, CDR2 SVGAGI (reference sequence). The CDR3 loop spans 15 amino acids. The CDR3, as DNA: TGTGCCAGCAGTACGACCGGGACAGCCTTCTACGAGCAGTACTTC. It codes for CASSTTGTAFYEQYF.

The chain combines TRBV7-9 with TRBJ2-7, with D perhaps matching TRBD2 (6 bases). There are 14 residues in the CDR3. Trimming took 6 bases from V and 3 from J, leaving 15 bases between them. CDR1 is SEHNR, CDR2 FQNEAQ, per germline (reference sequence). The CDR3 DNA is TGTGCCAGCAGTTCGGGACTGGCACTCTACGAGCAGTACTTC. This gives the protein CASSSGLALYEQYF.

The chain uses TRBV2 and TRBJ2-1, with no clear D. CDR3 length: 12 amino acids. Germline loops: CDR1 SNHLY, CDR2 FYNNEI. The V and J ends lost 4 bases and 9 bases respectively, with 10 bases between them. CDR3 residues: CASSASLGEQFF. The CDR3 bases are TGTGCCAGCAGTGCATCACTGGGTGAGCAGTTCTTC.

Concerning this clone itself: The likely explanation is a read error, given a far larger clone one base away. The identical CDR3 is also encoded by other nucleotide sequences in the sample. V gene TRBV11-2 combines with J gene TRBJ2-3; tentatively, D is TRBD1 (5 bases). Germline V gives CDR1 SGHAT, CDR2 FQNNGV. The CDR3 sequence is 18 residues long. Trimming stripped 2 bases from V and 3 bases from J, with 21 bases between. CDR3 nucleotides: TGTGCCAGCAGCTTAACGTCTCCTAAGGATAGGGGAACAGATACGCAGTATTTT. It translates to CASSLTSPKDRGTDTQYF.

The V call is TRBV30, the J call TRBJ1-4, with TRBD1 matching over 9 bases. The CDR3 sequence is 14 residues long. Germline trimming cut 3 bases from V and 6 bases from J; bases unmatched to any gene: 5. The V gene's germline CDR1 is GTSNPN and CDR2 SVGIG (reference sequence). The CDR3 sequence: CAWSRDRADEKLFF. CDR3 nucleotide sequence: TGTGCCTGGAGCCGGGACAGGGCTGATGAAAAACTGTTTTTT.

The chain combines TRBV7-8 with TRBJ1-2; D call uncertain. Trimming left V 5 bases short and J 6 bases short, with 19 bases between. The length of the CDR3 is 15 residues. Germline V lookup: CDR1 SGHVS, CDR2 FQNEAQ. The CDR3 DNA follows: TGTGCCAGCAGCGGTTGGGATGTCGGGTTTAATGGCTACACCTTC. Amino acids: CASSGWDVGFNGYTF. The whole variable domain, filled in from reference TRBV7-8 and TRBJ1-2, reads GAGVSQSPRYKVAKRGQDVALRCDPISGHVSLFWYQQALGQGPEFLTYFQNEAQLDKSGLPSDRFFAERPEGSVSTLKIQRTQQEDSAVYLCASSGWDVGFNGYTFGSGTRLTVV.

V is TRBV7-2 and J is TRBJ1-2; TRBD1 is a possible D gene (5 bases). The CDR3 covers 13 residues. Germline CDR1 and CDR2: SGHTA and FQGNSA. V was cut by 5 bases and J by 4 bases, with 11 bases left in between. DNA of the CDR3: TGTGCCAGCAGCCTACAGGATTCCTATGGCTACACCTTC. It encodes CASSLQDSYGYTF. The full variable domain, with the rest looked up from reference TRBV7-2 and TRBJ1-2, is GAGVSQSPSNKVTEKGKDVELRCDPISGHTALYWYRQSLGQGLEFLIYFQGNSAPDKSGLPSDRFSAERTGGSVSTLTIQRTQQEDSAVYLCASSLQDSYGYTFGSGTRLTVV.

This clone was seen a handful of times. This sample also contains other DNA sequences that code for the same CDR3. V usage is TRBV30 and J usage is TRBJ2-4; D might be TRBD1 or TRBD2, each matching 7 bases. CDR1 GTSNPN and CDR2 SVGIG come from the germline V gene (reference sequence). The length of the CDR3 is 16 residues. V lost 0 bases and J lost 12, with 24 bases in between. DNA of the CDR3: TGTGCCTGGAGTGTGGGCTTAGGGACAGCGGGAAAAACTCAGTACTTC. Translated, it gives CAWSVGLGTAGKTQYF.

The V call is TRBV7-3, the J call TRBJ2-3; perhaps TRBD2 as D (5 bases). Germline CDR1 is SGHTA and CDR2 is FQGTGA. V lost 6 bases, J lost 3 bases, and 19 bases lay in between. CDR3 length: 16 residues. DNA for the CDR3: TGTGCCAGCAGTCCCCGCGGAGGCGGGTGGACAGATACGCAGTATTTT. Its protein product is CASSPRGGGWTDTQYF.

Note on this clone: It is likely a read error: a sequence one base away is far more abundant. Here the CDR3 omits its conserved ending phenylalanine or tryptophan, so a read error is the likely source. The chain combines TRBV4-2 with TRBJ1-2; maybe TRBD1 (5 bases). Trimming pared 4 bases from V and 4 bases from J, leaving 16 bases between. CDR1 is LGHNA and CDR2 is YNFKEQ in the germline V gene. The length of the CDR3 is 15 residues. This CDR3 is CASSPSGAESYGYTI. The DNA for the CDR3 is TGTGCCAGCAGCCCATCCGGGGCCGAGTCCTATGGCTACACCATC.

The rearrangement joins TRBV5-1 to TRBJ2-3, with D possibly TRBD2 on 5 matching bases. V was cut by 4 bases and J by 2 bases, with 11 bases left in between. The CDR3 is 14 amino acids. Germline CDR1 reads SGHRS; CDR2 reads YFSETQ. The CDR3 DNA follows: TGCGCCAGCAGCGGCGGGTCTCTCACAGATACGCAGTATTTT. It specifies CASSGGSLTDTQYF.

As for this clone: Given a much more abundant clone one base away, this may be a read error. The CDR3 DNA follows: TGTGCCTGGAGTGGAAAGGGCAATCAGCCCCAGCATTTT. Amino acid sequence: CAWSGKGNQPQHF. This chain joins TRBV30 and TRBJ1-5; no definite D call. Trimming took 1 base from V and 2 from J, leaving 6 bases between them. The CDR3 extends over 13 amino acids. CDR1 and CDR2 from the germline V gene are GTSNPN and SVGIG (reference sequence).

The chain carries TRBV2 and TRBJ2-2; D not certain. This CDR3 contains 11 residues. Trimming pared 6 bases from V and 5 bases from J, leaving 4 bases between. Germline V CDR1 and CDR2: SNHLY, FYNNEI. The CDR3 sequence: CASRETGELFF. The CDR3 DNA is TGTGCCAGCAGGGAGACCGGGGAGCTGTTTTTT.

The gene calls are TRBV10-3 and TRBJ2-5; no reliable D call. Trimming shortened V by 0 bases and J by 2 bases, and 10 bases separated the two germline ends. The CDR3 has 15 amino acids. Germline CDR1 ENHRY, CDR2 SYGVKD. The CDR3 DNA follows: TGTGCCATCAGTGAGTCGATATGGACGCAAGAGACCCAGTACTTC. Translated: CAISESIWTQETQYF.

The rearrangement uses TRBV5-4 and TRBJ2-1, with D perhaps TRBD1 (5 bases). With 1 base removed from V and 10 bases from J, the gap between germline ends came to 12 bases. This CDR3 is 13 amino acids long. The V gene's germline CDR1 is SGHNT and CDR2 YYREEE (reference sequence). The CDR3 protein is CASSLWGREEQFF. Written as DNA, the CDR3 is TGTGCCAGCAGCTTGTGGGGCAGGGAAGAGCAGTTCTTC.

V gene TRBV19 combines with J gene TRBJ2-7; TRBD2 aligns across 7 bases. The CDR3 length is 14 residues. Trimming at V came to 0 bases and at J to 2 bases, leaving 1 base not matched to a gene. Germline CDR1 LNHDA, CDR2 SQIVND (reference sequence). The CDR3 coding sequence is TGTGCCAGTAGTATAGATCTAGCGGCCTACGAGCAGTACTTC. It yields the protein CASSIDLAAYEQYF.

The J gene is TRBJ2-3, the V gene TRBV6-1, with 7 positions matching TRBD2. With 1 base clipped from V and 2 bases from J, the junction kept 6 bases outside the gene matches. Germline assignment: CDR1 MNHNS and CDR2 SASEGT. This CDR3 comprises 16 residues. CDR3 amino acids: CASSEGLAVYTDTQYF. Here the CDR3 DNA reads TGTGCCAGCAGTGAAGGGCTAGCGGTATACACAGATACGCAGTATTTT.

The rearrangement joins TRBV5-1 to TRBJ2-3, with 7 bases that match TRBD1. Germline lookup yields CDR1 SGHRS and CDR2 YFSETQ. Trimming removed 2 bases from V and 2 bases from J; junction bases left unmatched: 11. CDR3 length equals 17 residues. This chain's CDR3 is CASSLPPGTALTDTQYF. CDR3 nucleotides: TGCGCCAGCAGCTTACCCCCCGGGACAGCCCTCACAGATACGCAGTATTTT.

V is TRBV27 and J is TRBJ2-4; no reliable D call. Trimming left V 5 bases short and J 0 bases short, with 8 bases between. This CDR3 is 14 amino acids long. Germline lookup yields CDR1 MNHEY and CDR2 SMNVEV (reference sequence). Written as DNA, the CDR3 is TGTGCCAGCAGTCCACAGCTAGCCAAAAACATTCAGTACTTC. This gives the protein CASSPQLAKNIQYF.

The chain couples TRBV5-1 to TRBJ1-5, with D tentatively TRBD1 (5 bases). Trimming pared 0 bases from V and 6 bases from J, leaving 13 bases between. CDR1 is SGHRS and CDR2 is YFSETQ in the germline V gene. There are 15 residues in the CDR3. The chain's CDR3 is CASSLGEGLVQPQHF. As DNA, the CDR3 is TGCGCCAGCAGCTTGGGAGAGGGGCTGGTTCAGCCCCAGCATTTT.

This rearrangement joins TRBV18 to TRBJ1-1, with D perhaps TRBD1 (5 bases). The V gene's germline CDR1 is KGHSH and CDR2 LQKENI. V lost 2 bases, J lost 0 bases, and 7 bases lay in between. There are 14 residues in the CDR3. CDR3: CASSPRQMNTEAFF. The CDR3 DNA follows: TGTGCCAGCTCACCAAGACAGATGAACACTGAAGCTTTCTTT.

This CDR3 reads CASSLLAGLSYEQYF. The CDR3 coding sequence is TGTGCCAGCTCCTTACTAGCGGGCTTATCCTACGAGCAGTACTTC. The chain is built from TRBV18 and TRBJ2-7; 9 bases are a match to TRBD2. Per the germline V gene, CDR1 is KGHSH and CDR2 is LQKENI. The CDR3 loop spans 15 amino acids. Trimming took 6 bases from V and 1 from J; bases not matched to a gene: 7.